This T cell receptor (beta chain) is from a study of HIV-infected patients and healthy controls. Roughly three months, about 14 weeks, into antiretroviral therapy, follow-up blood was collected. No cell fractionation was done, so the repertoire covers all unsorted peripheral blood T cells. This CDR3 has 18 amino acids. The V segment lost 4 bases and the J segment 1 base; nucleotides outside the gene matches: 13. Germline CDR1 is ENHRY and CDR2 is SYGVKD. Reverse transcription used about 500 ng RNA and constant-region primers for alpha and beta. Each of the alpha and beta chains got its own library through chain-specific third strand synthesis with indices. Each molecule carried a 12-nucleotide identifier made of two joined random hexamers added before amplification. Each CDR3 protein is one row after TCRdb ran MiXCR on the 5' RACE reads. The data contain 6,000 to 7,000 distinct CDR3 sequences, 7.4% of them singletons.

This clonotype was counted only a few times. J is TRBJ1-1 and V is TRBV10-3; 9 bases are a match to TRBD1. The source of this sequence is an adult with HIV infection. The material was blood, obtained during antiretroviral therapy. CDR3 coding DNA: TGTGCCATCAGTGGCCCCGGACAGGGGAGGCAGTCGAACACTGAAGCTTTCTTT. Its translation: CAISGPGQGRQSNTEAFF.